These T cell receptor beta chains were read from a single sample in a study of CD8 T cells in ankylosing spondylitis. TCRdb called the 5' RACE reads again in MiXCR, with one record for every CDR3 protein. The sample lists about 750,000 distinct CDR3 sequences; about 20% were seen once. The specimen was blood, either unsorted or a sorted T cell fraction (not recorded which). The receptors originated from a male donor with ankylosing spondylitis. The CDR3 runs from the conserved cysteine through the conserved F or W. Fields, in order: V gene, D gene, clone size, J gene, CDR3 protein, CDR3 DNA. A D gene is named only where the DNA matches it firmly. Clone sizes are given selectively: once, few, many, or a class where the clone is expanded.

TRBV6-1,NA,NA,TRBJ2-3,CAIGLDTDTQYF,TGTGCCATCGGACTTGACACAGATACGCAGTATTTT
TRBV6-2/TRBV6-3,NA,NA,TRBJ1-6,CASTFRRDSPLHF,TGTGCCAGCACATTCCGCCGGGATTCACCCCTCCACTTT
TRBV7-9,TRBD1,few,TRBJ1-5,CASSKGVGTGDQAQHF,TGTGCCAGCAGCAAGGGGGTCGGGACAGGGGATCAAGCCCAGCATTTT
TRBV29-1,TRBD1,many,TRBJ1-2,CSVEDGQGAGGYTF,TGCAGCGTTGAAGATGGGCAGGGGGCTGGTGGCTACACCTTC
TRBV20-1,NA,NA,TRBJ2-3,CSALELAVDTQYF,TGCAGTGCTCTAGAGCTAGCTGTTGATACGCAGTATTTT
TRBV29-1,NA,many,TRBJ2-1,CSAGWGVGNNEQFF,TGCAGCGCCGGATGGGGAGTTGGGAACAATGAGCAGTTCTTC
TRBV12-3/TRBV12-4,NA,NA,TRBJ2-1,CASSPSLGEQFF,TGTGCCAGCAGTCCCTCATTGGGGGAGCAGTTCTTC
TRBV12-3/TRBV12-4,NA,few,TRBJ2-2,CASGPAGPAGELFF,TGTGCCAGCGGGCCGGCAGGGCCAGCCGGGGAGCTGTTTTTT
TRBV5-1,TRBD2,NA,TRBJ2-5,CASSPGLAGLARQETQYF,TGCGCCAGCAGCCCGGGACTAGCGGGTCTTGCGCGCCAAGAGACCCAGTACTTC
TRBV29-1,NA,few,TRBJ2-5,CSVDVLATSWTQYF,TGCAGCGTTGATGTACTAGCCACTTCGTGGACCCAGTACTTC
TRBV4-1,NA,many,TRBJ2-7,CASSQGNGRSSYEQYF,TGCGCCAGCAGCCAAGGAAACGGACGAAGCTCCTACGAGCAGTACTTC
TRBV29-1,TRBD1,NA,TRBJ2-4,CSVADRGIQYF,TGCAGCGTTGCTGACAGGGGAATTCAGTACTTC